Included here is one TCR beta chain sequence, with context. No antigen is known for it. The record has no base qualities; no much larger clone is one base away. The data are from a study of blood T cell repertoires in COVID-19 (dated by TCRdb to about 2020). Regarding the complete study: Samples covering the acute and convalescent phases of COVID-19 were provided by collaborators in the United States, Italy and Spain. The sample metadata nearly always contained a de-identified subject ID, COVID-19 status, age in years and sex. Deeply sampled blood TCRbeta repertoires from subjects exposed to, actively infected with, or recovered from COVID-19 were included in the dataset. The samples were drawn from the first 160 participants of the ongoing ImmuneRACE study and from more than 1,000 subjects provided by 6 global collaborators. The prospective study material was composed of cDNA or gDNA derived from T cells, B-cell-depleted T cells, or PBMCs. The repertoires were made available in a free public database intended to serve as a resource for research on the immune response to SARS-CoV-2. Where HLA class I and class II types were available, the types were taken from metadata supplied by the sample provider, not from assay-based typing. General findings and caveats noted by the study authors: How much clinical and demographic metadata was included differed by source and by participant, and the metadata was provided uncurated.

V loses 5 bases, J loses 0 bases, and the germline ends lie 11 bases apart. CDR1 and CDR2 were assigned from the germline V gene as MNHEY and SVGEGT. The CDR3 covers 15 residues, taking in both the cysteine and the phenylalanine. Kept here is only the CDR3 DNA, which spans 45 bases and is read in frame from base 1. TCRbeta CDR3 regions were amplified from genomic DNA using the immunoSEQ Assay, a bias-controlled multiplex PCR. Processing in the source paper ran as follows. Within the assay, amplification of reference gene primers was used to estimate how many nucleated cells each sample contained. To quantify the absolute abundance of each unique TCRbeta CDR3 rearrangement, sequence reads were collapsed and filtered. For each sample, productive Simpson clonality was calculated as the square root of Simpson's diversity index across productive rearrangements. In TCRdb, the immuneACCESS table is reduced to in-frame sequences with V and J assigned. These tables do not hold every clone; where another copy was compared, an unresolved V gene accounts for under half, and the others remain unexplained. V, J and clone size were drawn from that table, and D and trimming were deduced from the DNA. The sample has under 150,000 clones on record, more than 80% of them singletons. 5.5% to 7% of the sample lies in the top ten.

The collaborating institutions used their own protocols to collect whole blood in K2EDTA tubes. For TCRbeta analysis, collaborator samples were shipped as frozen whole blood, as isolated PBMCs, or as DNA extracted from either sample type. The rearranged segments are TRBV6-2 or TRBV6-3 and TRBJ2-1, with the D gene too uncertain to name. The sequenced material came from peripheral blood. The sequence came from a human donor in a cohort sampled during active COVID-19. The sequenced DNA: TGTGCCAGCAGTACCCCAAGGAGCTCCTACAATGAGCAGTTCTTC. Translated, this gives CASSTPRSSYNEQFF.